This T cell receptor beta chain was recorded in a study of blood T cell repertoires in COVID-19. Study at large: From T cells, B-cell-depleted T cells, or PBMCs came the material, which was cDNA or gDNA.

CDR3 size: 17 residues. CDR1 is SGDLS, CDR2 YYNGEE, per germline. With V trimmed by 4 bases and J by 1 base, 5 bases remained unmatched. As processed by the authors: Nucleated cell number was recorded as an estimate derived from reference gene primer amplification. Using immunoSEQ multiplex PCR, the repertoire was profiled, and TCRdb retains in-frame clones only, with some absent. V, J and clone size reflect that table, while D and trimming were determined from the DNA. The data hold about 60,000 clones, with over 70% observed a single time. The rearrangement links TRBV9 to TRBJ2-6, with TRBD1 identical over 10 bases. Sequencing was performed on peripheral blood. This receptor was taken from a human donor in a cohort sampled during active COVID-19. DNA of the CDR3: TGTGCCAGCAGCCCGGGACAGGGGAGGTCTGGGGCCAACGTCCTGACTTTC. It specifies CASSPGQGRSGANVLTF. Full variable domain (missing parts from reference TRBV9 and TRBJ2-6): DSGVTQTPKHLITATGQRVTLRCSPRSGDLSVYWYQQSLDQGLQFLIQYYNGEERAKGNILERFSAQQFPDLHSELNLSSLELGDSALYFCASSPGQGRSGANVLTFGAGSRLTVL.